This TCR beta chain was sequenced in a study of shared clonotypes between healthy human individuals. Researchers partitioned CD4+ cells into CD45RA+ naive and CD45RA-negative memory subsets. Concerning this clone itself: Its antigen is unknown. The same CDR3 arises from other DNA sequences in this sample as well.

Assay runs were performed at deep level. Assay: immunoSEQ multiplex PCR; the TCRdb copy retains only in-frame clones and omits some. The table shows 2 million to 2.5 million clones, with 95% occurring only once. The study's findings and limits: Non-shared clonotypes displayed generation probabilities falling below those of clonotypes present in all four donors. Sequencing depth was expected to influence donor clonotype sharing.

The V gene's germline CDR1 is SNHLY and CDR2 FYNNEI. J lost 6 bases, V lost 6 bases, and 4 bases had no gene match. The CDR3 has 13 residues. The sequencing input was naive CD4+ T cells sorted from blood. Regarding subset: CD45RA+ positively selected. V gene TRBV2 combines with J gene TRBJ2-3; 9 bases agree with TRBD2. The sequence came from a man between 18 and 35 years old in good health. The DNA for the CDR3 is TGTGCCAGCAGGGGACTAGCAACCGATACGCAGTATTTT. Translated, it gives CASRGLATDTQYF. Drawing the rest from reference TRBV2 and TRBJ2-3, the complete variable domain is EPEVTQTPSHQVTQMGQEVILRCVPISNHLYFYWYRQILGQKVEFLVSFYNNEISEKSEIFDDQFSVERPDGSNFTLKIRSTKLEDSAMYFCASRGLATDTQYFGPGTRLTVL.